This T cell receptor (beta chain) was sequenced during a study of OX40 agonist ivuxolimab in advanced cancers. For the study at large: At just under 85% male, the cohort had a mean age of 60 years, ranging from roughly 20 to 79.

Sequencing used immunoSEQ multiplex PCR; TCRdb keeps in-frame clones, though not all of them. The table lists 70,000 or so clones, around 90% of them singletons. It was autoimmune disease history or systemic immunosuppression that excluded patients. Blood was sampled at baseline, cycle 4 day 1, and cycle 7 day 1. After removal of 4 bases from V and 5 bases from J, the junction contained 8 bases not matched to a gene. Germline CDR1 and CDR2: SGHNT and YYREEE (reference sequence). The CDR3 runs to 15 residues. The sequencing used CD4+ or CD8+ T cells sorted from blood, collected in a trial of the OX40 agonist ivuxolimab. The sequence was collected from an adult with an advanced solid tumor such as melanoma, head and neck, liver or kidney cancer. The chain couples TRBV5-4 to TRBJ1-4; 7 positions agree with TRBD1. CDR3 loop: CASSPGQVGNEKLFF. The CDR3 nucleotides read TGTGCCAGCAGCCCTGGACAGGTGGGAAATGAAAAACTGTTTTTT.